This T cell receptor beta chain appears in the sequencing data of a study of T-cell reconstitution after alpha-beta-depleted transplantation in children. Study observations and caveats: Several hundred expanded graft clones reportedly were the source of alpha-beta T cells about two months after transplant.

This clonotype was detected a few times. The antigen is unknown. The CDR3 runs to 13 residues. V was clipped by 6 bases and J by 7 bases, with 13 bases between them. Per the germline V gene, CDR1 is MNHNS and CDR2 is SASEGT. Using unique molecular identifiers, the investigators prepared the TCRbeta library. TCRdb re-derived calls from the PCR reads in MiXCR, one entry per CDR3 protein. The profile covers around 800,000 distinct CDR3 sequences, with under 20% appearing a single time and about 5% taken by the ten largest. J is TRBJ2-1 and V is TRBV6-1, with a possible D match to TRBD2 (5 bases). Sequencing was performed on PBMCs, mostly from graft donor cells, taken 360 days after TCRalphabeta/CD19-depleted stem cell transplant. The receptor was derived from a male patient younger than 18 who had a stem cell transplant for acute lymphoblastic leukemia, so the T cells may come from the graft donor. The CDR3 here is CASSPRAGNEQFF. The CDR3 DNA reads TGTGCCAGCAGCCCGAGGGCCGGGAATGAGCAGTTCTTC.